This record covers a single TCR beta chain. Antigen: not known. Primers included in the PCR were 60 Vbeta and 13 Jbeta primers. TCRdb's table, derived via immunoSEQ multiplex PCR, lists solely in-frame clones and lacks some. This repertoire shows 98,000 or so clones, roughly 82% found once; its top ten account for more than 7%. The data derive from a study of cytomegalovirus exposure and HLA in healthy donors. As for the study in general: Early on, a data release was issued that held roughly 80 million unique TCRs from HLA-typed donors. Findings of the study overall: Per a later analysis, HLA-associated TCR beta chains showed more clonal expansion than other, equally common TCR beta chains. HLA allele associations emerged for around 16,000 TCR beta sequences in a later analysis, at 0.05 false discovery rate.

The germline V gene encodes CDR1 SGHTA and CDR2 FQGNSA. Deletions cut 5 bases from V and 10 bases from J, with 11 bases between. CDR3 size: 11 residues. Material for sequencing was PBMCs. V gene TRBV7-2 combines with J gene TRBJ1-2, with unresolved D. The source is a human donor in good health. CDR3 in amino acids: CASSPTTHYTF. The DNA for the CDR3 is TGTGCCAGCAGCCCGACTACCCACTACACCTTC.